This record concerns one TCR beta chain sequence. Its matching antigen is unknown. PCR involved 60 Vbeta and 13 Jbeta primers. Data came from immunoSEQ multiplex PCR; TCRdb stores just in-frame clones and leaves some out. The repertoire holds approximately 110,000 clones, with 70% to 80% as singletons. CDR3 length equals 15 residues. J lost 2 bases, V lost 4 bases, and 8 bases had no gene match. The germline V gene encodes CDR1 SGDLS and CDR2 YYNGEE. The sample originates from a study of cytomegalovirus exposure and HLA in healthy donors. In the study overall: Out of approximately 400 genotyped donors, roughly 78% belonged to the Caucasian-associated ancestry cluster. Findings of the study overall: Associated with cytomegalovirus, according to the listing, were fewer than 200 TCR beta chains. V- and J-gene trimming in TCR beta was tied to a missense DCLRE1C variant by an analysis performed later. Rarity marked most TCR sequences, yet some public TCRs occurred in many donors.

J is TRBJ1-1 and V is TRBV9; 7 bases fit TRBD1. This clonotype was obtained from a woman aged 40 to 50 in good health and CMV-seropositive. The sequencing input was PBMCs. CDR3 protein: CASSPSGQSNTEAFF. CDR3 in DNA: TGTGCCAGCAGCCCGTCGGGACAGTCTAACACTGAAGCTTTCTTT.